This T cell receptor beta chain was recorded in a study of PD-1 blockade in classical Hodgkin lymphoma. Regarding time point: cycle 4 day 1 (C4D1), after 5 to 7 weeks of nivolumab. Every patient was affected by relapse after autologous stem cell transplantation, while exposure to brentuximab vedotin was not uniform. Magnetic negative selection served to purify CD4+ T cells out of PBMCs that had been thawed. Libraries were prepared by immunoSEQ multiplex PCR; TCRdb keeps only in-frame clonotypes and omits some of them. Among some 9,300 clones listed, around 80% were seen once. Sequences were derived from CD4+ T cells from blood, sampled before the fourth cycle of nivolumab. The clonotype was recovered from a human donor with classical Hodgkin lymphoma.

This chain's CDR3 is CASSYTGLAGEWDTQYF. DNA of the CDR3: TGCGCCAGCAGCTACACTGGACTAGCGGGGGAATGGGATACGCAGTATTTT. This chain connects TRBV5-1 to TRBJ2-3; 13 positions match TRBD2. The germline V gene has CDR1 SGHRS and CDR2 YFSETQ. This CDR3 comprises 17 residues. V gave up 3 bases and J gave up 6 bases; unmatched junction bases: 10.